The text below deals with one TCR beta chain. This entry belongs to a study of control samples from healthy donors and cancer patients. Germline lookup yields CDR1 SGHTA and CDR2 FQGNSA. V lost 5 bases and J 8 bases, leaving 18 bases between the germline ends. CDR3 length: 15 residues. Clones were sequenced by immunoSEQ multiplex PCR, and TCRdb holds only the in-frame ones, with some missing. The sample has approximately 87,000 clones; 70% to 90% are singletons. J is TRBJ1-4 and V is TRBV7-2; D is possibly TRBD1 (5 bases). This clonotype was sampled from a woman between 45 and 65 years old in good health. Sample: blood. The CDR3 here is CASSPDRATREKLFF. DNA of the CDR3: TGTGCCAGCAGCCCAGACAGAGCAACTAGAGAAAAACTGTTTTTT.